This T cell receptor beta chain comes out of a study of blood T cells in healthy people across ages. For the second PCR, which ran for about 6 to 11 cycles, a sample-barcoded 5' primer and a J-beta primer mix were used. TCRdb reanalysed the 5' RACE reads using MiXCR and keeps one entry per CDR3 protein. The sample carries about 1,000,000 distinct CDR3 sequences, 35% to 50% recorded once. CDR3 length: 16 residues. Losses at the gene ends were 0 bases for V and 6 bases for J; bases not matched to a gene: 4. With each sample, at least 5.5 micrograms of total RNA were extracted. The gene calls are TRBV12-3 or TRBV12-4 and TRBJ2-2, with 10 bases matching TRBD2. Sequenced: blood. This TCR derives from a woman in her sixties or seventies in good health. CDR3: CASSLAIAGGPGELFF. The CDR3 DNA reads as TGTGCCAGCAGTTTAGCCATAGCGGGAGGTCCCGGGGAGCTGTTTTTT.